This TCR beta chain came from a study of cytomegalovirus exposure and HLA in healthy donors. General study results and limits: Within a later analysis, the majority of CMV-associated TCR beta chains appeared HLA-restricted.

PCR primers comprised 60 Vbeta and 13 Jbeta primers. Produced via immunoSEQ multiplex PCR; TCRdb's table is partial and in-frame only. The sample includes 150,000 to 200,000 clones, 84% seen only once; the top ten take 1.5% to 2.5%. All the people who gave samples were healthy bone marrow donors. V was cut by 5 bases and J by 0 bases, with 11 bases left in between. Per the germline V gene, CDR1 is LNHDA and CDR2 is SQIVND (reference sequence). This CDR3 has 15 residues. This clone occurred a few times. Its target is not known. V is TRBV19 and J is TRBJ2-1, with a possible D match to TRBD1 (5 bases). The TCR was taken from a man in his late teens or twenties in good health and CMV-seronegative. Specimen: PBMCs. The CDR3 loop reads CASSQGSSSYNEQFF. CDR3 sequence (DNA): TGTGCCAGTAGTCAGGGCAGTAGCTCCTACAATGAGCAGTTCTTC.